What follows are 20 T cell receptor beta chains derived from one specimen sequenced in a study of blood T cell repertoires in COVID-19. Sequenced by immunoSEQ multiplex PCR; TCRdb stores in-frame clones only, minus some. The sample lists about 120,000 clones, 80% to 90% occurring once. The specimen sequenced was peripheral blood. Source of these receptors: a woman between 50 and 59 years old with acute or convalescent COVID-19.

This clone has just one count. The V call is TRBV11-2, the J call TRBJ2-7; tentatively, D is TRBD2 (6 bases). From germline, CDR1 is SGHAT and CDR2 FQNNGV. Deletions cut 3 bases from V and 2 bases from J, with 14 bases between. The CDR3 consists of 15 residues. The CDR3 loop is CASSLVGGIPYEQYF. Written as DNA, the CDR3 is TGTGCCAGCAGCTTGGTTGGGGGGATCCCCTACGAGCAGTACTTC.

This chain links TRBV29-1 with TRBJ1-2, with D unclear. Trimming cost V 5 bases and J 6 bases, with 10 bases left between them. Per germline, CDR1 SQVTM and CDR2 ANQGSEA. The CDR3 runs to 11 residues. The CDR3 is CSVWERDGYTF. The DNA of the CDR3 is TGCAGCGTTTGGGAGAGGGATGGCTACACCTTC.

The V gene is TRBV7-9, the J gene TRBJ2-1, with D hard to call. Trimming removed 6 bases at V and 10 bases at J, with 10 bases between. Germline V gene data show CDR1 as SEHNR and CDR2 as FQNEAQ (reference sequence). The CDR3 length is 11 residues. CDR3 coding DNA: TGTGCCAGCAGTACTGCCTTGGAGCAGTTCTTC. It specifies CASSTALEQFF. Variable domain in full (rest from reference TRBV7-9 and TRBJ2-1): DTGVSQNPRHKITKRGQNVTFRCDPISEHNRLYWYRQTLGQGPEFLTYFQNEAQLEKSRLLSDRFSAERPKGSFSTLEIQRTEQGDSAMYLCASSTALEQFFGPGTRLTVL.

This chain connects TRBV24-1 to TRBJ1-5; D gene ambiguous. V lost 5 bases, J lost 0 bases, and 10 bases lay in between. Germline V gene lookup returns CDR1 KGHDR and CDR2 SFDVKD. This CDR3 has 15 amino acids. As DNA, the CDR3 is TGTGCCACCAGTGTAACCGTACATAGCAATCAGCCCCAGCATTTT. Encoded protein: CATSVTVHSNQPQHF.

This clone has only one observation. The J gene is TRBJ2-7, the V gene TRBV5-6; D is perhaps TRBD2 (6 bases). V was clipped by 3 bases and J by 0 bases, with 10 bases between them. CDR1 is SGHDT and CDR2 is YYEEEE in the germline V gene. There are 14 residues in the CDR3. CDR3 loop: CASSYGTPSYEQYF. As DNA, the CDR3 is TGTGCCAGCAGCTACGGGACTCCCTCCTACGAGCAGTACTTC.

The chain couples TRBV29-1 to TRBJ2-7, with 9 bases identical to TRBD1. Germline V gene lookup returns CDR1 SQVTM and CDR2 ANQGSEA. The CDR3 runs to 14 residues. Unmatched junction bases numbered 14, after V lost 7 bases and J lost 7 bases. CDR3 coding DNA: TGCAGCGGCCAGACCGGGACAGGGTCTCGGGAGCAGTACTTC. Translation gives CSGQTGTGSREQYF.

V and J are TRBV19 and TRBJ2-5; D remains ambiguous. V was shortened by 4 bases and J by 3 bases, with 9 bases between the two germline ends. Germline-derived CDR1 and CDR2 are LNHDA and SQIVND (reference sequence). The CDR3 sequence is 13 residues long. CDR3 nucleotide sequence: TGTGCCAGTAGTACGACCCAGGAAGAGACCCAGTACTTC. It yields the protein CASSTTQEETQYF.

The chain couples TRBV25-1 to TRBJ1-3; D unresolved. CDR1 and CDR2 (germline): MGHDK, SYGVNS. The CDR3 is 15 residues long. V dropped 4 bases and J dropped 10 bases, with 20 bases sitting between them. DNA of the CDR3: TGTGCCAGCAGTGTTAAAGGAGGGCCCGTGGGGACCATATATTTT. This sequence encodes CASSVKGGPVGTIYF.

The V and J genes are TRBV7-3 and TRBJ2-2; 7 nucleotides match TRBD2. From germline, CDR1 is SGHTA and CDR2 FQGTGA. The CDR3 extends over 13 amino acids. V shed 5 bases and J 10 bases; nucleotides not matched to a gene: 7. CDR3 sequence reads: CASSPGEGEELFF. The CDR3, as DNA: TGTGCCAGCAGCCCCGGGGAGGGTGAGGAGCTGTTTTTT.

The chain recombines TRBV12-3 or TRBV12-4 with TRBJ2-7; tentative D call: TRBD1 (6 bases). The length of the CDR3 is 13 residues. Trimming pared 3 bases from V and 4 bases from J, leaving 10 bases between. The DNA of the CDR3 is TGTGCCAGCAGTTTCGGGGACACATACGAGCAGTACTTC. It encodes CASSFGDTYEQYF.

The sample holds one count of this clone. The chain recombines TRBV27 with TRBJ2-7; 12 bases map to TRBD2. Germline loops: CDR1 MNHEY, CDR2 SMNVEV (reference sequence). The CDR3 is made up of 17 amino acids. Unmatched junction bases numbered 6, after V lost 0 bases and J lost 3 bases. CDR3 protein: CASSLSASGGAFYEQYF. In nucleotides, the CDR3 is TGTGCCAGCAGTTTATCGGCTAGCGGGGGGGCCTTCTACGAGCAGTACTTC.

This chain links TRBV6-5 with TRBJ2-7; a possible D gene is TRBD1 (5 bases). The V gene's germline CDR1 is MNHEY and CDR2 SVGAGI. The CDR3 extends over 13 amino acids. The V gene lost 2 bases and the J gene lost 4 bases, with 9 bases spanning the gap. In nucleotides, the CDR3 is TGTGCCAGCAGTTACGGGGCGGCTTACGAGCAGTACTTC. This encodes CASSYGAAYEQYF.

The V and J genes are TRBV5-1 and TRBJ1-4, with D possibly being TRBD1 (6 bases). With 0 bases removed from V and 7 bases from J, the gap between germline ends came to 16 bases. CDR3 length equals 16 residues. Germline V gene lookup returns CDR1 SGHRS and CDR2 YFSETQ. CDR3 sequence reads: CASSLARTGRIEKLFF. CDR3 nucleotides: TGCGCCAGCAGCTTGGCCCGAACAGGGCGAATTGAAAAACTGTTTTTT.

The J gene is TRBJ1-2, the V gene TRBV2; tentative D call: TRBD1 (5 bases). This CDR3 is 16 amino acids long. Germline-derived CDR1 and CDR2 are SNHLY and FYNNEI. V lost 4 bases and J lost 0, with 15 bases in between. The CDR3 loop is CASSGGPQATNYGYTF. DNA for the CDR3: TGTGCCAGCAGTGGGGGCCCCCAGGCGACTAACTATGGCTACACCTTC.

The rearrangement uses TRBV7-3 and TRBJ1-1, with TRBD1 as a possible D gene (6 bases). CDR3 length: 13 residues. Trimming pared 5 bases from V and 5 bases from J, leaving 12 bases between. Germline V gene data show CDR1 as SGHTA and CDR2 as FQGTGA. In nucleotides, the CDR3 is TGTGCCAGCAGCCCAGGGGAAGGGACTGAAGCTTTCTTT. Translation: CASSPGEGTEAFF.

Here the CDR3 DNA reads TGCAGCGTTGGGAAGGGAGCGGGAGGTCGGACCGGGGAGCTGTTTTTT. Translation: CSVGKGAGGRTGELFF. This chain links TRBV29-1 with TRBJ2-2; 9 bases line up with TRBD2. Germline CDR1 SQVTM, CDR2 ANQGSEA. J lost 5 bases, V lost 4 bases, and 11 bases had no gene match. The CDR3 is made up of 16 amino acids.

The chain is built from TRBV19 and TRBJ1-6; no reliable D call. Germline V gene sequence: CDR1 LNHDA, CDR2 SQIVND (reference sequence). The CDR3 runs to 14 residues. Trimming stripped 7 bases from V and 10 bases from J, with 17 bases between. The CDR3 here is CASIHPGLKSPLHF. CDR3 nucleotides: TGTGCCAGTATCCACCCGGGGTTGAAATCACCCCTCCACTTT.

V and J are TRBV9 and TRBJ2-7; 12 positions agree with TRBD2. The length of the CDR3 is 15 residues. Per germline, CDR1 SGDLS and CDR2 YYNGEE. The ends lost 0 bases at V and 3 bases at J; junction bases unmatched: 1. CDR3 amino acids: CASSVGLAGDYEQYF. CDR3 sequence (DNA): TGTGCCAGCAGCGTAGGACTAGCGGGAGACTACGAGCAGTACTTC.

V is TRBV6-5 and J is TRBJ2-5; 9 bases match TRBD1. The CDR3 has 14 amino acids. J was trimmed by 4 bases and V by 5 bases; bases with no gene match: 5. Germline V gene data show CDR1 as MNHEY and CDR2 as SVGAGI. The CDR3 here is CASSRGTGRETQYF. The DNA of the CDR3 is TGTGCCAGCAGTCGCGGGACAGGGAGAGAGACCCAGTACTTC.

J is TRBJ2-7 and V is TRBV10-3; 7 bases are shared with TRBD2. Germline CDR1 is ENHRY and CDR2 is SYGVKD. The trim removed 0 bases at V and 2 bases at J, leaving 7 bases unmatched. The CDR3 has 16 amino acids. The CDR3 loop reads CAISESGGDKPYEQYF. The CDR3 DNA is TGTGCCATCAGTGAGTCGGGGGGGGATAAACCCTACGAGCAGTACTTC.